A selection of T cell receptor beta chains follows, all from one sample in a study of identical twins. A single record per CDR3 protein comes from TCRdb applying MiXCR to the 5' RACE reads. The profile shows approximately 490,000 distinct CDR3 sequences, approximately 20% of them singletons. These data also featured in a second study, about yellow fever vaccine responses in identical twins.

Specimen: CD4+ T cells sorted from blood. These TCRs come from a woman younger than 30 in good health. Each CDR3 is given with its conserved first and last residue. Each record gives: V gene, CDR3 protein.

>TRBV12-3/TRBV12-4
CASSSLRYTDTQYF
>TRBV11-1
CASSSLIAGRSYNEQFF
>TRBV20-1
CSAGRGAPQETQYF
>TRBV5-1
CASSLAPGAYNSPLHF
>TRBV19
CASNKQLGFGPGELFF
>TRBV4-1
CASSLRTASIEKLFF
>TRBV5-6
CASSSQGAQGYTF
>TRBV3-1
CASSQDRGLEQFF
>TRBV4-1
CASSRPGTLDNEQFF
>TRBV24-1
CATRGTANYNEQFF
>TRBV28
CASSFLQADEQFF
>TRBV10-3
CAISGASGSYEQYF
>TRBV5-1
CASSLAEGYNEQFF
>TRBV27
CASSIAGDLWEQYF
>TRBV24-1
CATSARGPPRETQYF
>TRBV6-5
CASSYAPDGPEQYF
>TRBV10-3
CAISGTSGGAGDTQYF
>TRBV7-7
CASSPTGLAADNEQFF
>TRBV12-3/TRBV12-4
CASSTGLATTQYF
>TRBV11-2
CASSLEGGANTDTQYF
>TRBV12-3/TRBV12-4
CASSLKGSVYGYTF
>TRBV16
CASSQAWGVGSPLHF